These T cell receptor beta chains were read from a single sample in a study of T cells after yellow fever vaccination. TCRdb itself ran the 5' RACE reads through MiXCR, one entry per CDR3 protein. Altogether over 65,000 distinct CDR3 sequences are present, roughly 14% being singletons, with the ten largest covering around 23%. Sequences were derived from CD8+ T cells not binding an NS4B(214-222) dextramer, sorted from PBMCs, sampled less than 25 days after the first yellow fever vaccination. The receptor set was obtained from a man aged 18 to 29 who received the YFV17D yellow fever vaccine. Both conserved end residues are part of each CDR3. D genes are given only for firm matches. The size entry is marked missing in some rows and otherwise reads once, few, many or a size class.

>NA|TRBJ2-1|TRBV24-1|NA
TGTGCCACCAGTGACCGGGACGGGGACTCCTACAATGAGCAGTTCTTC
CATSDRDGDSYNEQFF
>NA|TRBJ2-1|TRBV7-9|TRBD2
TGTGCCAGCAGCTTGGCTAGCGGTTATGAGCAGTTCTTC
CASSLASGYEQFF
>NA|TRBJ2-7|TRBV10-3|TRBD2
TGTGCCATCAGTGAGTCGGGGGGGGTCGGCGCGGGGCAGTACTTC
CAISESGGVGAGQYF
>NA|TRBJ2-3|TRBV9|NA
TGTGCCAGCAGCGTCGAAAGGGGGACGCAGTATTTT
CASSVERGTQYF
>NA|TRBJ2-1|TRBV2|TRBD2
TGTGCATGCGCACAGCGGGGCCCCTACAATGAGCAGTTCTTC
CACAQRGPYNEQFF
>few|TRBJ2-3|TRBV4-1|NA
TGCGCCAGCAGCAACCGGGACATAAGCACAGATACGCAGTATTTT
CASSNRDISTDTQYF
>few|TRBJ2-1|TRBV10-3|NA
TGTGCCATCAGTGATGGGACGGCGAACTACAATGAGCAGTTCTTC
CAISDGTANYNEQFF
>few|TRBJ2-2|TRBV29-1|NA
TGCAGCGTTGAAGAGGAAGTGAACACCGGGGAGCTGTTTTTT
CSVEEEVNTGELFF
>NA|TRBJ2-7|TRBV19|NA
TGTGCCGGAGGGACAGCCGCGCCCTACGAGCAGTACTTC
CAGGTAAPYEQYF
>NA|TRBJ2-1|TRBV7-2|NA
TGTGCCAGCAGCTTGGATTCTGGGATCGATGAGCAGTTCTTC
CASSLDSGIDEQFF
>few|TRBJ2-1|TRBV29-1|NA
TGCAGCGTTGAAGTTGGGGGAATCAATGAGCAGTTCTTC
CSVEVGGINEQFF
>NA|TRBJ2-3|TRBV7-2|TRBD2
TGTGCCAGCAGCTCCGGGACTAGCGGCACAGATACGCAGTATTTT
CASSSGTSGTDTQYF
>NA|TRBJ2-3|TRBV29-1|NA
TGCAGCGTTGAAGCAGGGTTCCCAGATACGCAGTATTTT
CSVEAGFPDTQYF
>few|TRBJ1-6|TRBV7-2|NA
TGTGCCAGCAGCTTAGGCTCCTATAATTCACCCCTCCACTTT
CASSLGSYNSPLHF
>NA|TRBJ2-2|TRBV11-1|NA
TGTGCCAGCAGTAGTAAAGGGGTCCACGGGGAGCTGTTTTTT
CASSSKGVHGELFF
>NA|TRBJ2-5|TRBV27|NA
TGTGCCAGCAGTTTATCGGTAGAGACCCAGTACTTC
CASSLSVETQYF
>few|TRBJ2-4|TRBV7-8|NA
TGTGCCAGCAGCTTAGGAGGGACTTCTAAAGACATTCAGTACTTC
CASSLGGTSKDIQYF
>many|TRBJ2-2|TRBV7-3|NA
TGTGCCAGCAGCTTAGTATCATGGCAATTGGGCGGGGAGCTGTTTTTT
CASSLVSWQLGGELFF
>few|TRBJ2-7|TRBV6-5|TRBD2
TGTGCCAGCAGCCTTACTAGCGGGGCTTCCTACGAGCAGTACTTC
CASSLTSGASYEQYF
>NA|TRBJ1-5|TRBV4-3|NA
TGCGCCAGCAGCCAAGAACGAGCAGACTATCAGCCCCAGCATTTT
CASSQERADYQPQHF
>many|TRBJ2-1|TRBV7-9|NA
TGCGCCAGCAGCCCAGGGGTGGATGAGCAGTTCTTC
CASSPGVDEQFF
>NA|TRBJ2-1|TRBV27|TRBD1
TGTGCCAGCACCCATAAAGGGGCAGGGGGTGGTGGTGAGCAGTTCTTC
CASTHKGAGGGGEQFF
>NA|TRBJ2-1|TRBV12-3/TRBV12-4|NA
TGTGCCAGCAGCTCCTTGGAGGGGGACAATGAGCAGTTCTTC
CASSSLEGDNEQFF
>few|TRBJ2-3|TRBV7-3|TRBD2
TGTGCCAGCAGCTCAACGGGGGGGGCAGATACGCAGTATTTT
CASSSTGGADTQYF
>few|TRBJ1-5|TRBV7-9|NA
TGTGCCAGCAGCGGCGGGGAGCTCCCCAATCAGCCCCAGCATTTT
CASSGGELPNQPQHF
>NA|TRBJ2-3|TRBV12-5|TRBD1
TGTGCTAGTGGTTTCGGACAGGGCACAGATACGCAGTATTTT
CASGFGQGTDTQYF
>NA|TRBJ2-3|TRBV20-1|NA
TGCAGTGCTAGAGATAGTGCGGAGAGCACAGATACGCAGTATTTT
CSARDSAESTDTQYF
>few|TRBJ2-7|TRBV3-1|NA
TGTGCCAGCAGCCAAGATGCTAATTTCTACGAGCAGTACTTC
CASSQDANFYEQYF
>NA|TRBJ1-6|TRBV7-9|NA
TGTGCCAGCAGCTCCCCCAGTTCGGGGGGCAATTCACCCCTCCACTTT
CASSSPSSGGNSPLHF
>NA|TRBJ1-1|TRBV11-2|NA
TGTGCCAGCAGCAGAGACAGGTGGGGGACTGAAGCTTTCTTT
CASSRDRWGTEAFF
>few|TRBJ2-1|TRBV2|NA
TGTGCCAGCAGTGTGGGCAATGAGCAGTTCTTC
CASSVGNEQFF
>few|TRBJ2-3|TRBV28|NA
TGTGCCAGCAGCCCAGGGGGTGCAGGGGGGGCAGATACGCAGTATTTT
CASSPGGAGGADTQYF
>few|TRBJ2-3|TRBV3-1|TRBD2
TGTGCCAGCAGCCGCGGACTAGCGGGAAGCACAGATACGCAGTATTTT
CASSRGLAGSTDTQYF
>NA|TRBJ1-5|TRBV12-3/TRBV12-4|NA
TGTGCCAGCAGTTTCGGAGATTATAGCAATCAGCCCCAGCATTTT
CASSFGDYSNQPQHF
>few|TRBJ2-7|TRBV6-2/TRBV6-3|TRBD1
TGTGCCAGCAGTGCCGGACAGGGGGTTGGCGAGCAGTACTTC
CASSAGQGVGEQYF
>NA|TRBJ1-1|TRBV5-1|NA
TGCGCCAGCAGCTTTCGGTGGGGGAACACTGAAGCTTTCTTT
CASSFRWGNTEAFF
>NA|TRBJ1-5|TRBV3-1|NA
TGTGCCAGCAGCCAAGACGGCAATCAGCCCCAGCATTTT
CASSQDGNQPQHF
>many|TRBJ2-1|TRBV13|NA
TGTGCCAGCAGCTTAGGGAACTCCTACAATGAGCAGTTCTTC
CASSLGNSYNEQFF
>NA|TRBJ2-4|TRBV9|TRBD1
TGTGCCAGCAGCGTAGAAGGGGGCAGGGACATTCAGTACTTC
CASSVEGGRDIQYF
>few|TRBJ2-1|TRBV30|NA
TGTGCCTGGCTTCAGGGGATGGTTGATGAGCAGTTCTTC
CAWLQGMVDEQFF
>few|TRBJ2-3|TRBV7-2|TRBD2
TGTGCCAGCAGCCCTAGCGGTGGAGGTACGCAGTATTTT
CASSPSGGGTQYF
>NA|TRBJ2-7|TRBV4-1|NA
TGCGCCAGCAGCCACGGGGAGCAAAGACCCTACGAGCAGTACTTC
CASSHGEQRPYEQYF
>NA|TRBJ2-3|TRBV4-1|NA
TGCGCCAGCAGCCAAGTTTGGGGGAGCACAGATACGCAGTATTTT
CASSQVWGSTDTQYF
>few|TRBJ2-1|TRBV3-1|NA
TGTGCCAGCAGCCAAGAACCCGGGGGCTCCTACAATGAGCAGTTCTTC
CASSQEPGGSYNEQFF
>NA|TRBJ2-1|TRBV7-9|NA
TGTGCCAGCAGCTTAGCTCAGGGAACTTACAATGAGCAGTTCTTC
CASSLAQGTYNEQFF
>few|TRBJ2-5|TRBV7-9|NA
TGTGCCAGCAGCTCCCTTGTTGATAGGGAGGTTGAGTCCCAGTACTTC
CASSSLVDREVESQYF
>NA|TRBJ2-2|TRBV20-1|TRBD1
TGCAGTGCTAACAGGGGCACCGGGGAGCTGTTTTTT
CSANRGTGELFF
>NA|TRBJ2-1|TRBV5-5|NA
TGTGCCAGCAGCTTGGTGGTGACTGGTAGGTCTGAGCAGTTCTTC
CASSLVVTGRSEQFF
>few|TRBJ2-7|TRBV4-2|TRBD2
TGTGCCAGCAGCCAAATCACTAGCGGCTACGAGCAGTACTTC
CASSQITSGYEQYF
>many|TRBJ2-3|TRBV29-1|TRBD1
TGCAGCGTTGAAGTATGGGACAGGACAGGTACAGATACGCAGTATTTT
CSVEVWDRTGTDTQYF
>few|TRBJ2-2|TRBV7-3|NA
TGTGCCAGCAGCTTCGTACTAGGGGAGCTGTTTTTT
CASSFVLGELFF